A single sample is the source of the 20 T cell receptor beta chains below, sequenced in a study of T-cell memory formation after mild COVID-19. Each CDR3 protein is one row after TCRdb ran MiXCR on the 5' RACE reads. The table shows approximately 560,000 distinct CDR3 sequences, with roughly a sixth occurring only once. What was sequenced was PBMCs or a T cell subset sorted from them (not recorded which). The receptor source for this set is an adult woman who had mild COVID-19 (a few samples of this study predate the infection). Cell type and time point are not known.

The chain employs TRBV4-1 and TRBJ2-1; 7 bases line up with TRBD1. The CDR3 covers 15 residues. The V gene end was trimmed by 5 bases and the J gene end by 3 bases; junction bases not matched to a gene: 7. Per the germline V gene, CDR1 is MGHRA and CDR2 is YSYEKL. The CDR3 region has the DNA TGCGCCAGCAGCACTCCGGGACAGAACTACAATGAGCAGTTCTTC. It encodes CASSTPGQNYNEQFF.

This sequence joins TRBV6-6 and TRBJ1-2, with 7 bases aligning to TRBD1. CDR1 and CDR2 from the germline V gene are MNHNY and SVGAGI (reference sequence). The junction had 7 bases not matched to a gene; V was cut back by 9 bases and J by 3 bases. The CDR3 runs 13 residues. The CDR3 nucleotides read TGTGCCAGTCTAACAGGGGTGGACTATGGCTACACCTTC. Translation gives CASLTGVDYGYTF.

This chain connects TRBV12-3 or TRBV12-4 to TRBJ2-2; a weak D match, TRBD1 (6 bases). The CDR3 extends over 15 amino acids. V was cut by 7 bases and J by 3 bases, with 15 bases left in between. CDR3 region: CASKPPRGYTGELFF. For the CDR3, the DNA is TGTGCCAGCAAACCCCCGAGGGGGTACACCGGGGAGCTGTTTTTT.

This chain links TRBV19 with TRBJ1-2, with 8 bases matching TRBD1. Looked up from germline, CDR1 is LNHDA and CDR2 is SQIVND (reference sequence). V was clipped by 5 bases and J by 4 bases; unmatched bases: 9. CDR3 length: 15 residues. CDR3 amino acids: CASSVKTGEGYGYTF. CDR3 in DNA: TGTGCCAGTAGTGTTAAGACAGGGGAAGGCTATGGCTACACCTTC.

Only a few counts were recorded for this clonotype. The chain employs TRBV7-8 and TRBJ2-1; TRBD2 agrees at 12 bases. This CDR3 region has 18 residues. The trim removed 4 bases at V and 4 bases at J, leaving 11 bases unmatched. CDR1 and CDR2 (germline): SGHVS, FQNEAQ. CDR3 loop: CASSWEKTSGSLYNEQFF. Here the CDR3 DNA reads TGTGCCAGCAGCTGGGAAAAGACTAGCGGGAGCTTGTACAATGAGCAGTTCTTC.

This clonotype has a handful of counts. The chain has TRBV9 and TRBJ2-2; D is unresolved. V dropped 6 bases and J dropped 5 bases, with 14 bases sitting between them. The CDR3 is made up of 14 amino acids. Per the germline V gene, CDR1 is SGDLS and CDR2 is YYNGEE. CDR3 residues: CASTPRSGTGELFF. In DNA, the CDR3 is TGTGCCAGCACCCCCCGGAGTGGAACCGGGGAGCTGTTTTTT.

This clonotype was observed a few times. The CDR3 region is CSANSLAGGPLAGNEQFF. As DNA, the CDR3 is TGCAGTGCTAATTCGCTAGCGGGAGGGCCCCTAGCTGGTAATGAGCAGTTCTTC. The chain links TRBV20-1 to TRBJ2-1, with 12 positions matching TRBD2. The germline V gene has CDR1 DFQATT and CDR2 SNEGSKA (reference sequence). The CDR3 length is 18 residues. The V segment lost 4 bases and the J segment 7 bases; nucleotides outside the gene matches: 17.

A few counts support this clonotype. The chain uses TRBV27 and TRBJ2-1; D remains unclear. Looked up from germline, CDR1 is MNHEY and CDR2 is SMNVEV (reference sequence). Trimming left V 3 bases short and J 7 bases short, with 16 bases between. The CDR3 runs to 15 residues. The CDR3 DNA follows: TGTGCCAGCAGTTTGGGTGTTGGGTCTCAGAATGAGCAGTTCTTC. It yields the protein CASSLGVGSQNEQFF.

The CDR3 nucleotides are TGTGCCAGTAGTATAGATCAAAGGAGAAACTATGGCTACACCTTC. Translating gives CASSIDQRRNYGYTF. The chain combines TRBV19 with TRBJ1-2; D unclear. CDR3 length: 15 residues. Trimming took off 0 bases at V and 2 bases at J, with 10 bases between the two ends. CDR1 LNHDA and CDR2 SQIVND come from the germline V gene (reference sequence). The entire variable domain, with the rest obtained from reference TRBV19 and TRBJ1-2, is as follows: DGGITQSPKYLFRKEGQNVTLSCEQNLNHDAMYWYRQDPGQGLRLIYYSQIVNDFQKGDIAEGYSVSREKKESFPLTVTSAQKNPTAFYLCASSIDQRRNYGYTFGSGTRLTVV.

This chain connects TRBV12-3 or TRBV12-4 to TRBJ1-5; D is perhaps TRBD1 (6 bases). The CDR3 contains 14 residues. V dropped 7 bases and J dropped 2 bases, with 12 bases sitting between them. For the CDR3, the DNA is TGTGCCAGCAACCTACAGGGAGGCAATCAGCCCCAGCATTTT. Its translation: CASNLQGGNQPQHF.

This sequence joins TRBV7-2 and TRBJ1-4; D is unclear. Trimming took 2 bases from V and 6 from J, leaving 13 bases between them. From germline, CDR1 is SGHTA and CDR2 FQGNSA. The CDR3 extends over 15 amino acids. The CDR3 loop reads CASSLTGLNDEKLFF. The CDR3 nucleotides read TGTGCCAGCAGCTTAACCGGACTGAATGATGAAAAACTGTTTTTT. Looking up the rest from reference TRBV7-2 and TRBJ1-4 gives the full variable domain: GAGVSQSPSNKVTEKGKDVELRCDPISGHTALYWYRQSLGQGLEFLIYFQGNSAPDKSGLPSDRFSAERTGGSVSTLTIQRTQQEDSAVYLCASSLTGLNDEKLFFGSGTQLSVL.

This rearrangement joins TRBV7-2 to TRBJ2-5; tentative D call: TRBD2 (5 bases). CDR3 length equals 15 residues. V was shortened by 5 bases and J by 2 bases, with 15 bases between the two germline ends. In germline, CDR1 is SGHTA, CDR2 FQGNSA. Written as DNA, the CDR3 is TGTGCCAGCAGCCTCACGGCGGAGCGGCAAGAGACCCAGTACTTC. Its protein product is CASSLTAERQETQYF. The complete variable domain, with remaining parts taken from reference TRBV7-2 and TRBJ2-5, reads GAGVSQSPSNKVTEKGKDVELRCDPISGHTALYWYRQSLGQGLEFLIYFQGNSAPDKSGLPSDRFSAERTGGSVSTLTIQRTQQEDSAVYLCASSLTAERQETQYFGPGTRLLVL.

Only a few counts were recorded for this clonotype. The chain employs TRBV24-1 and TRBJ1-6; 10 bases agree with TRBD1. CDR3 size: 14 residues. V shed 5 bases, J shed 6 bases, and the junction held 0 bases outside the gene matches. CDR1 and CDR2 (germline): KGHDR, SFDVKD. CDR3: CATSGQGANSPLHF. CDR3 DNA sequence: TGTGCCACCAGTGGACAGGGGGCTAATTCACCCCTCCACTTT.

This clonotype was observed a few times. The chain recombines TRBV5-1 with TRBJ2-7; maybe TRBD2 (5 bases). The CDR3 sequence is 16 residues long. V lost 5 bases and J lost 6, with 24 bases in between. The V gene's germline CDR1 is SGHRS and CDR2 YFSETQ. The CDR3 DNA reads TGCGCCAGCAGTTTGTCCGACGACCCTCGGGGTTTCGAGCAGTACTTC. It encodes CASSLSDDPRGFEQYF. Supplemented by reference TRBV5-1 and TRBJ2-7, the full variable domain reads KAGVTQTPRYLIKTRGQQVTLSCSPISGHRSVSWYQQTPGQGLQFLFEYFSETQRNKGNFPGRFSGRQFSNSRSEMNVSTLELGDSALYLCASSLSDDPRGFEQYFGPGTRLTVT.

This clonotype occurred a few times. This chain connects TRBV5-6 to TRBJ2-5, with TRBD1 identical over 8 bases. This CDR3 region has 18 residues. The ends lost 3 bases at V and 5 bases at J; junction bases unmatched: 18. CDR1 and CDR2 (germline): SGHDT, YYEEEE. CDR3 sequence reads: CASSSRTGWGGWRETQYF. The CDR3 region has the DNA TGTGCCAGCAGCTCCAGGACAGGGTGGGGAGGATGGCGGGAGACCCAGTACTTC. Supplemented by reference TRBV5-6 and TRBJ2-5, the full variable domain reads DAGVTQSPTHLIKTRGQQVTLRCSPKSGHDTVSWYQQALGQGPQFIFQYYEEEERQRGNFPDRFSGHQFPNYSSELNVNALLLGDSALYLCASSSRTGWGGWRETQYFGPGTRLLVL.

This clonotype has a handful of counts. This chain connects TRBV4-1 to TRBJ1-5; D gene uncertain. The CDR3 is 13 amino acids. V lost 0 bases and J 6 bases, leaving 6 bases between the germline ends. The germline V gene has CDR1 MGHRA and CDR2 YSYEKL. The CDR3 region is CASSQDPSQPQHF. In DNA form, the CDR3 reads TGCGCCAGCAGCCAAGATCCCAGTCAGCCCCAGCATTTT.

This rearrangement joins TRBV5-6 to TRBJ2-7; 12 nucleotides match TRBD1. This CDR3 is built from 16 residues. The V gene end was trimmed by 6 bases and the J gene end by 4 bases; junction bases not matched to a gene: 11. Germline CDR1 SGHDT, CDR2 YYEEEE. CDR3 DNA: TGTGCCAGCATGCCAAGCGCGGGACAGGGGGCTTACGAGCAGTACTTC. This translates into CASMPSAGQGAYEQYF.

This clonotype was seen a few times. V is TRBV7-6 and J is TRBJ1-2; D gene unclear. Germline values: CDR1 SGHVS, CDR2 FNYEAQ. The V end lost 5 bases, the J end lost 4 bases, and 20 bases lay between the germline ends. This CDR3 has 16 amino acids. As DNA, the CDR3 is TGTGCCAGCAGCCCCCGGACTGCAACAATTCGCTATGGCTACACCTTC. Protein: CASSPRTATIRYGYTF.

The J gene is TRBJ2-1, the V gene TRBV5-1; TRBD1 aligns across 8 bases. V dropped 4 bases and J dropped 7; count of bases not matched to a gene: 10. CDR1 and CDR2 from the germline V gene are SGHRS and YFSETQ. This CDR3 has 15 amino acids. The CDR3 region is CASSGPGQDGNEQFF. The CDR3, as DNA: TGCGCCAGCAGCGGGCCGGGACAGGACGGGAATGAGCAGTTCTTC.

This clonotype came up once. This chain uses TRBV20-1 with TRBJ1-2; D gene ambiguous. The germline CDR1 and CDR2 sequences are DFQATT and SNEGSKA (reference sequence). Deletions cut 1 base from V and 3 bases from J, with 18 bases between. The CDR3 is 16 residues long. The CDR3 loop reads CSARGFLPGGDYGYTF. CDR3 DNA: TGCAGTGCTAGAGGCTTCCTCCCTGGTGGCGACTATGGCTACACCTTC.